This TCR beta chain was profiled in a study of blood T cell repertoires in COVID-19. Trimming left V 1 base short and J 2 bases short, with 17 bases between. The CDR3 spans 17 residues. CDR1 is SGHTA and CDR2 is FQGNSA in the germline V gene. Per the study methods: Estimated nucleated cell counts came from reference gene primer amplification. Measured with immunoSEQ multiplex PCR; TCRdb has only the in-frame clones, and not every one. The V and J calls and the clone size are those of that table, but D and trimming were determined from the DNA. The sample includes over 70,000 clones, about 85% of them seen just once.

The sequencing input was peripheral blood. V usage is TRBV7-2 and J usage is TRBJ2-5; the D gene is possibly TRBD1 (7 bases). The TCR originated in a man at least 80 years old with acute or convalescent COVID-19. CDR3 bases: TGTGCCAGCAGCTTAGGTCCCCCGTCAGGGGGGCAAGAGACCCAGTACTTC. This codes for CASSLGPPSGGQETQYF.